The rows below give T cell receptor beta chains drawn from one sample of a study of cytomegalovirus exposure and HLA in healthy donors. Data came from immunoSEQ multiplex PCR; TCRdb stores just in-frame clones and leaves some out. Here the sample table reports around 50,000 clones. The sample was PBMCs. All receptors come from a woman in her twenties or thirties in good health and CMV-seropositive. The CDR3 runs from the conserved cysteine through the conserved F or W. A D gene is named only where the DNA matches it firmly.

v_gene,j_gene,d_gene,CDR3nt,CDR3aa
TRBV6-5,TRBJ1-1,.,TGTGCCAGCACCGACAGGCGTGAAGCTTTCTTT,CASTDRREAFF
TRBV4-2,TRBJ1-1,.,TGTGCCAGCAGTGCTATTGGGCCAACCAACACTGAAGCTTTCTTT,CASSAIGPTNTEAFF
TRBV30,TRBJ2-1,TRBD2,TGTGCCTGGACTATCCGAGGGAGGGCCTTCGAGCAGTTCTTC,CAWTIRGRAFEQFF
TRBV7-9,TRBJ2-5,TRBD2,TGTGCCAGCAGCCCTGGGACTAGCGGGAGGTGGGAGACCCAGTACTTC,CASSPGTSGRWETQYF
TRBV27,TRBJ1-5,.,TGTGCCAGCAGTTTTGGGACTCCGAATCAGCCCCAGCATTTT,CASSFGTPNQPQHF
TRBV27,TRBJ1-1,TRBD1,TGTGCCAGCAGAGACTACGGACAGGCTTATGAAGCTTTCTTT,CASRDYGQAYEAFF
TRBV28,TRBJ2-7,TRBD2,TGTGCCAGCAGTTTCGGCGGGGGGGCCTACGAGCAGTACTTC,CASSFGGGAYEQYF
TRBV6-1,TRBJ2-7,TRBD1,TGTGCCGCGAGACAGGGGTCCCCCTACGAGCAGTACTTC,CAARQGSPYEQYF
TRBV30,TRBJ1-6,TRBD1,TGTGCCTGGAGGGCCGACAGGGCGAATTCACCCCTCCACTTT,CAWRADRANSPLHF
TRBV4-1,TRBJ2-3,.,TGCGCCAGCAGCCTCTCGGGGGTGTTAGATACGCAGTATTTT,CASSLSGVLDTQYF
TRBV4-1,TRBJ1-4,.,TGCGCCAGCAGCCAATCCGGCCCTGCGGGTAATGAAAAACTGTTTTTT,CASSQSGPAGNEKLFF
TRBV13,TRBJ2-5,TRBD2,TGTGCCAGCAGTTCAGCGGGAGTCTCTCGGGGGACCCAGTACTTC,CASSSAGVSRGTQYF
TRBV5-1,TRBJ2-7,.,TGCGCCAGCAGCTTGGGGTCCGCGGGCTACGAGCAGTACTTC,CASSLGSAGYEQYF
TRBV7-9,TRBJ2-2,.,TGTGCCAGCGGTCGGAGCGGGTTTCGGACGGCGAACACCGGGGAGCTGTTTTTT,CASGRSGFRTANTGELFF